This TCR beta chain came from a study of T-cell memory formation after mild COVID-19. Whole-study context: Largely, the TCR clusters proved donor specific.

Study conclusions and caveats: Some clones that responded turned up in pre-infection memory, which suggests that cross-reactive memory joined in. CM and EM subsets held most contracting CD4+ clones; EMRA held CD8+ ones.

Constant-segment primers served in 5'RACE that generated TCR alpha and TCR beta cDNA libraries bearing sample barcodes and UMIs. TCRdb ran MiXCR on the 5' RACE reads and lists one entry per CDR3 protein. The sample shows about 560,000 distinct CDR3 sequences, 17% of them seen only once. Germline V gene data show CDR1 as SEHNR and CDR2 as FQNEAQ (reference sequence). The CDR3 extends over 14 amino acids. V lost 5 bases and J 2 bases, leaving 13 bases between the germline ends. As for this clonotype: The antigen remains undetermined.

Sequences were obtained from PBMCs or a T cell subset sorted from them (not recorded which). The TCR originated in an adult woman who had mild COVID-19 (a few samples of this study predate the infection). Cell type and time point are not known. This chain connects TRBV7-9 to TRBJ2-7, with D hard to call. The CDR3 here is CASSPLTAPYEQYF. DNA for the CDR3: TGTGCCAGCAGCCCTCTGACTGCCCCCTACGAGCAGTACTTC.